These 3 T cell receptor beta chains were all obtained from the same sample, sequenced in a study of blood T cell repertoires in COVID-19. Data came from immunoSEQ multiplex PCR; TCRdb stores just in-frame clones and leaves some out. This table holds some 50,000 clones, around 88% found once. Specimen: peripheral blood. The receptors were sampled from a woman in her sixties or seventies with acute or convalescent COVID-19.

The chain couples TRBV30 to TRBJ1-2, with a weak D call TRBD1 (5 bases). The V gene lost 3 bases and the J gene lost 10 bases, with 18 bases spanning the gap. Germline lookup yields CDR1 GTSNPN and CDR2 SVGIG (reference sequence). There are 13 residues in the CDR3. This chain's CDR3 is CAWSQTRQIYYTF. DNA for the CDR3: TGTGCCTGGAGCCAAACCAGACAGATCTACTACACCTTC.

In its sample, this clone was seen once. This sequence joins TRBV5-1 and TRBJ1-4; unclear D gene. Trimming stripped 1 base from V and 3 bases from J, with 10 bases between. CDR3 size: 15 residues. The germline gives CDR1 SGHRS, CDR2 YFSETQ. CDR3 coding DNA: TGCGCCAGCAGCTTGTCCCAGGCGTCTAATGAAAAACTGTTTTTT. This gives the protein CASSLSQASNEKLFF.

The chain carries TRBV3-1 (or the pseudogene TRBV3-2) and TRBJ2-1; 7 bases map to TRBD2. The CDR3 is 15 residues long. Unmatched junction bases numbered 6, after V lost 0 bases and J lost 7 bases. In germline, CDR1 is LGHDT, CDR2 YNNKEL (reference sequence). CDR3 DNA sequence: TGTGCCAGCAGCCAAGAGGGAGGGTTCCTAAATGAGCAGTTCTTC. Amino acids: CASSQEGGFLNEQFF.